This TCR beta chain was captured by sequencing in a study of cytomegalovirus exposure and HLA in healthy donors. Study summary: T cells numbering around 180 million yielded more than 100 million unique TCR beta sequences in an earlier analysis. Findings of the study overall: Another analysis was done later, and it associated 17,000 or so TCR beta sequences with HLA alleles at 0.05 false discovery rate. TRBV6-2, TRBV6-3 and some other V segments were unresolvable in 87-base-pair reads.

This clone has only a few counts. The antigen is not known. Primers included in the PCR were 60 Vbeta and 13 Jbeta primers. Produced via immunoSEQ multiplex PCR; TCRdb's table is partial and in-frame only. The data contain about 140,000 clones, over 75% of them seen just once; the ten biggest clones take up about 2.3%. The CDR3 spans 14 residues. J lost 4 bases, V lost 6 bases, and 6 bases had no gene match. Germline V gives CDR1 SNHLY, CDR2 FYNNEI. The chain carries TRBV2 and TRBJ2-5, with 9 nucleotides matching TRBD2. The TCR sequence derives from a male donor in good health and CMV-seronegative. Sequenced: PBMCs. In DNA form, the CDR3 reads TGTGCCAGCAGAATGGGACTAGCTGTAGAGACCCAGTACTTC. Its protein is CASRMGLAVETQYF. The entire variable domain, with the rest obtained from reference TRBV2 and TRBJ2-5, is as follows: EPEVTQTPSHQVTQMGQEVILRCVPISNHLYFYWYRQILGQKVEFLVSFYNNEISEKSEIFDDQFSVERPDGSNFTLKIRSTKLEDSAMYFCASRMGLAVETQYFGPGTRLLVL.